The rows below give T cell receptor beta chains drawn from one sample of a study of cytomegalovirus exposure and HLA in healthy donors. Profiling relied on immunoSEQ multiplex PCR, and the TCRdb table lists in-frame clones only, not all of them. The data contain 150,000 to 200,000 clones, around 79% of them singletons. Material for sequencing was PBMCs. The receptors shown here come from a woman between 40 and 50 years old in good health and CMV-seronegative. Both conserved end residues are part of each CDR3.

V gene,J gene,CDR3 protein
TRBV5-4,TRBJ2-1,CASSLVAGDEQFF
TRBV27,TRBJ2-7,CASSFGAGGRYEQYF
TRBV9,TRBJ1-1,CASSPRQGAPLEAFF
TRBV2,TRBJ1-5,CASSAGPGNSNQPQHF
TRBV7-2,TRBJ1-1,CASTRGGGNTEAFF
TRBV7-9,TRBJ2-1,CASSATGNEQFF
TRBV7-9,TRBJ1-2,CASSLQGLDGYTF
TRBV7-9,TRBJ2-1,CASSPGREQFF
TRBV28,TRBJ1-1,CASSLGDRFKDPDTEAFF
TRBV15,TRBJ1-5,CATTAGNSINQPQHF